The rows below give T cell receptor beta chains drawn from one sample of a study of blood T cell repertoires in COVID-19. Only in-frame clones appear in the TCRdb table, and some are missing; sequencing was by immunoSEQ multiplex PCR. The sample includes tens of thousands of clones, more than 80% seen only once; the top ten take around 13%. Source material: peripheral blood. These receptors originate from a human donor in a cohort sampled during active COVID-19. The CDR3 runs from the conserved cysteine through the conserved F or W. The order of the fields is D gene, V gene, J gene, clone size, CDR3 DNA, CDR3 protein. A D gene is named only where the DNA matches it firmly. Expanded clones are given a class, and other clones once, few, many or no size at all.

.,TRBV2,TRBJ1-5,.,TGTGCCAGCAGTGTCGAGGCCCAGCCCCAGCATTTT,CASSVEAQPQHF
.,TRBV4-1,TRBJ2-5,.,TGCGCCAGCAGCCCCCTGACGAGGACAGATCATCAAGAGACCCAGTACTTC,CASSPLTRTDHQETQYF
TRBD1,TRBV6-2/TRBV6-3,TRBJ1-1,many,TGTGCCAGCAGTTACTCGCGGACAGGGGGCGGGACAGCTTTCTTT,CASSYSRTGGGTAFF
TRBD2,TRBV6-1,TRBJ2-3,.,TGTGCCAGCAGTGAAGGGACTAGCGGGGGGTCTAACATCCGCACAGATACGCAGTATTTT,CASSEGTSGGSNIRTDTQYF
TRBD1,TRBV6-4,TRBJ1-1,.,TGTGCCAGCAGCCCGACGAGGACAGGGAACACTGAAGCTTTCTTT,CASSPTRTGNTEAFF
TRBD1,TRBV10-1,TRBJ2-1,.,TGCGCCAGCAGTGACGGGACAGGGGGCATCGAGCAGTTCTTC,CASSDGTGGIEQFF
TRBD1,TRBV4-1,TRBJ1-2,.,TGCGCCAGCAGTTCCCCGGGACAGGGCAATGGCTACACCTTC,CASSSPGQGNGYTF
.,TRBV7-3,TRBJ2-1,.,TGTGCCAGCAGCTCCAGACCGGGAGAGCAGTTCTTC,CASSSRPGEQFF
.,TRBV6-5,TRBJ1-2,.,TGTGCCAGCATGTATTTTCCGGAGAACTATGGCTACACCTTC,CASMYFPENYGYTF
.,TRBV10-3,TRBJ2-3,.,TGTGCCATCTCGGGGGTAGGCACAGATACGCAGTATTTT,CAISGVGTDTQYF
TRBD2,TRBV9,TRBJ2-3,.,TGTGCCAGCAGCTTCGGACTAGCGGAGGATACGCAGTATTTT,CASSFGLAEDTQYF
TRBD1,TRBV6-5,TRBJ1-5,.,TGTGCCAGCAGATCGGGACAGGGGGCCCGTCAGCCCCAGCATTTT,CASRSGQGARQPQHF
.,TRBV12-3/TRBV12-4,TRBJ2-7,.,TGTGCCAGCAGGTTCTACAGGGATGGCGAGCAGTACTTC,CASRFYRDGEQYF
.,TRBV21-1,TRBJ1-4,once,TGTGCCAGCAAATCACAGGGGGCGGAATCTAATGAAAAACTGTTTTTT,CASKSQGAESNEKLFF
TRBD1,TRBV4-1,TRBJ1-1,many,TGCGCCAGCACCAGGACAGGTGGGGATGAAGCTTTCTTT,CASTRTGGDEAFF
.,TRBV12-3/TRBV12-4,TRBJ1-5,.,TGTGCCAGCAGTTTAGCGGCTAATCAGCCCCAGCATTTT,CASSLAANQPQHF
TRBD1,TRBV7-8,TRBJ2-3,.,TGTGCCAGCAGCCGCGGACAGGGGGCACTGGATACGCAGTATTTT,CASSRGQGALDTQYF
.,TRBV7-9,TRBJ2-7,.,TGTGCCAGCAGCTTAGAGAGGTCAGGGCGCACCTACGAGCAGTACTTC,CASSLERSGRTYEQYF
TRBD1,TRBV5-4,TRBJ2-3,.,TGTGCCAGCAGCCGAAAGGGACAGGGGACAGATACGCAGTATTTT,CASSRKGQGTDTQYF
.,TRBV5-5,TRBJ1-1,.,TGTGCCAGCAGACTCTATACGTCAGGGGCTGAAGCTTTCTTT,CASRLYTSGAEAFF
TRBD1,TRBV11-2,TRBJ2-1,.,TGTGCCAGCAGCGGGGGACAGGGGTTTGGCGTTGGGCAGTTCTTC,CASSGGQGFGVGQFF
.,TRBV4-2,TRBJ1-3,.,TGTGCCAGCAGCCAAGATGTTGAGGGCCGCTCTGGAAACACCATATATTTT,CASSQDVEGRSGNTIYF
TRBD1,TRBV27,TRBJ2-5,.,TGTGCCAGCAGTCAAAGAGGAAAATACAGGGGTAAAGTATCCCAGTACTTC,CASSQRGKYRGKVSQYF
TRBD1,TRBV28,TRBJ1-2,.,TGTGCCAGCACCCCCTGGACAGGGGGAAACTATGGCTACACCTTC,CASTPWTGGNYGYTF
.,TRBV4-2,TRBJ2-5,.,TGTGCCAGCAGCCCGAGGACAAAAGAGACCCAGTACTTC,CASSPRTKETQYF
TRBD1,TRBV23-1,TRBJ1-6,.,TGCGCCAGCAGTCAATCAGACAGGGGGCTTGATTCACCCCTCCACTTT,CASSQSDRGLDSPLHF
TRBD1,TRBV19,TRBJ2-7,.,TGTGCCAGTAGCCAAGACAGGGGGCGAGCCTACGAGCAGTACTTC,CASSQDRGRAYEQYF
TRBD2,TRBV5-1,TRBJ2-1,.,TGCGCCAGCAGCCGGACTAGCGGCGCGGACAATGAGCAGTTCTTC,CASSRTSGADNEQFF
TRBD1,TRBV5-5,TRBJ2-7,.,TGTGCCAGCAGCTGGAGACAGGGGTCTGGCCCTCAGTACTTC,CASSWRQGSGPQYF
.,TRBV14,TRBJ1-6,.,TGTGCCAGCAGCCGAAGCGAACAGGGCCGGGGTAGTTCACCCCTCCACTTT,CASSRSEQGRGSSPLHF
.,TRBV29-1,TRBJ1-2,few,TGCAGCCACTGGGGCCCGACAGGACTCTCTGTCGCAAACTTC,CSHWGPTGLSVANF
TRBD1,TRBV5-6,TRBJ2-1,once,TGTGCCAGCAGCTCGGGACAGGGGAGCCACAATGAGCAGTTCTTC,CASSSGQGSHNEQFF
TRBD1,TRBV19,TRBJ1-4,.,TGTGCCAGTAGTGTAACCGGGACAGGAAATGAAAAACTGTTTTTT,CASSVTGTGNEKLFF
TRBD1,TRBV9,TRBJ1-5,.,TGTGCCAGCAGCGTAGCAGGGGGGAGCAATCAGCCCCAGCATTTT,CASSVAGGSNQPQHF
.,TRBV19,TRBJ1-2,.,TGTGCCAGTAGTATAGGCGGGTCCAACTATGGCTACACCTTC,CASSIGGSNYGYTF
.,TRBV28,TRBJ1-1,.,TGTGCCAGCAGTTTAACACTCAGGGTCGCAGCTTTCTTT,CASSLTLRVAAFF
TRBD2,TRBV28,TRBJ2-2,.,TGTGCCAGCACTGTAGCGGGGGGCGTCTGGGAGCTGTTTTTT,CASTVAGGVWELFF
TRBD2,TRBV3-1/TRBV3-2,TRBJ2-3,.,TGTGCCAGCAGTAGAGCGGGGGGCACAGATACGCAGTATTTT,CASSRAGGTDTQYF
.,TRBV5-1,TRBJ2-3,.,TGCGCCAGCAGCTTGGTTCGCGGCAGGGGAACAGATACGCAGTATTTT,CASSLVRGRGTDTQYF
.,TRBV5-1,TRBJ2-2,.,TGCGCCAGCAGCTTGGTTGGGGCCGGAGCCACCCGGAACACCGGGGAGCTGTTTTTT,CASSLVGAGATRNTGELFF
.,TRBV19,TRBJ1-1,.,TGTGCCAGTAGTGTCGGTTTGGACACTGAAGCTTTCTTT,CASSVGLDTEAFF
.,TRBV19,TRBJ1-5,.,TGTGCCAGTAGTAACTATGGCGGGGGGGGACAGCCCCAGCATTTT,CASSNYGGGGQPQHF
TRBD1,TRBV3-1/TRBV3-2,TRBJ1-1,once,TGTGCCAGCAGCCTGTCGACAGGGTTCACTGAAGCTTTCTTT,CASSLSTGFTEAFF
TRBD1,TRBV5-1,TRBJ2-7,few,TGCGCCAGCAGCGGACAGGGGGGTTACGAGCAGTACTTC,CASSGQGGYEQYF
.,TRBV2,TRBJ2-6,.,TGTGCCAGTTCTGCTGGGGCCAACGTCCTGACTTTC,CASSAGANVLTF